This T cell receptor beta chain was retrieved from a study of T cells expressing NK-cell markers. Beta-chain TCR cDNA was generated via 5'RACE template switching with UMIs. For each CDR3 protein, TCRdb gives one entry from its re-call of the 5' RACE reads, without DNA. Here the sample table reports over 150,000 distinct CDR3 sequences. The CDR3 is 15 amino acids. Per the germline V gene, CDR1 is MRHNA and CDR2 is SNTAGT. This receptor was identified in a man aged 18-75 years in good health. Sequencing was carried out using blood T cells: a sorted CD56 or NKG2C T cell subset, CD4+ or CD8+ T cells, or bulk PBMC T cells (not recorded which). The chain couples TRBV6-4 to TRBJ1-1; TCRdb selects TRBD1, and the lack of DNA leaves this call unchecked. The CDR3 region is CASTPPGQANTEAFF.